This T cell receptor (beta chain) was sequenced during a study of T cell responses to AZD1222 COVID-19 vaccine (dated by TCRdb to about 2021). Context from the whole study: AZD1222 recipients given second doses at about 4 weeks or at about 12 weeks were pooled, since spike-specific TCR depth and breadth were not found to differ between the two schedules. TCR sequencing was performed for over 230 trial participants, of whom around 210 were given two doses of AZD1222 and around 25 were given two doses of MenACWY control vaccine. Enrollment into the trials was organized by age into subgroups of 18-55, 56-69 and 70-plus years, and those subgroups contained approximately 160, 26 and 62 TCR-sequenced participants, respectively. The research as a whole found: Conclusions about previously exposed vaccinees are limited because only five or six AZD1222 recipients were SARS-CoV-2 seropositive at baseline. The whole spike protein was spanned by vaccine-associated CD4 TCRs, and dominant responses were seen in regions 160-218 and 743-854. Participants were mostly white British and included more females than males, and it was suggested by the authors that clonal diversity may have been underestimated. Reportedly, almost half of the unique spike-specific TCRs recognized epitopes lying outside the regions that are mutated in the B.1.351 and B.1.1.7 variants. In the small 56-69-year group, the increase in depth fell short of significance, most likely because of low power. No day 14 peak-response samples were available, so repertoires were characterized only after the peak T cell response. After two AZD1222 doses, spike-specific TCR breadth and depth were significantly higher than at day 0 and than in MenACWY recipients.

With respect to this clone: Its target antigen remains unknown. Per-base quality was not reported, and no clone a single base away is much larger than it.

The germline V gene sets CDR1 to KGHSH and CDR2 to LQKENI. The trim is 2 bases for V and 7 bases for J, with a gap of 14 bases between the germline ends. Including the terminal cysteine and phenylalanine, the CDR3 comprises 15 residues. The retained sequence is limited to the CDR3, 45 bases, with the frame set at the first base. The CDR3 regions of human TCRbeta chains were subjected to immunosequencing. The paper's data handling went like this. Repertoire TCRs were checked for matches against a reference library of SARS-CoV-2-specific TCRs that had been generated using the MIRA antigen-specificity platform. Breadth was defined as the fraction of unique TCRs that were SARS-CoV-2-associated. Depth was defined as the fraction of total T cells that were SARS-CoV-2-associated. Using the MIRA data, each spike-specific TCR was assigned both to the spike region to which the TCR was reactive and to a CD4 or CD8 class. Log10-transformed breadth and depth values were compared by one-way ANOVA with Sidak's multiple comparisons tests. The clones in this table, taken by TCRdb from immuneACCESS, are in-frame only. Not every clone is retained; where verified, under half of the shortfall comes from an unresolved V gene, and the cause of the rest is unknown. That table furnishes V, J and clone size, whereas the DNA furnished D and trimming. In all, the sample holds about 150,000 clones, and about nine tenths of those were seen once. The ten most abundant clones make up roughly 1.6% of the sample.

Explained via the paper, the time point label denotes: baseline before first vaccination. Vaccinee samples were obtained from the UK trials COV001 and COV002, which included a single-blind randomized controlled phase 2/3 trial of AZD1222 (ChAdOx1 nCoV-19) in healthy adults. Trial participant PBMC samples were collected at day 0 and day 28 after the second dose for TCRbeta chain sequencing. The clonotype originates from an adult in good health. The sample was peripheral blood, taken on day 0 of AZD1222 vaccination. The rearranged chain carries TRBV18 and TRBJ1-4; the D gene is perhaps TRBD1, from 6 matching bases. CDR3 reads: CASSPNGGRGEKLFF. The DNA reads as follows: TGTGCCAGCTCACCAAATGGGGGCCGTGGTGAAAAACTGTTTTTT.